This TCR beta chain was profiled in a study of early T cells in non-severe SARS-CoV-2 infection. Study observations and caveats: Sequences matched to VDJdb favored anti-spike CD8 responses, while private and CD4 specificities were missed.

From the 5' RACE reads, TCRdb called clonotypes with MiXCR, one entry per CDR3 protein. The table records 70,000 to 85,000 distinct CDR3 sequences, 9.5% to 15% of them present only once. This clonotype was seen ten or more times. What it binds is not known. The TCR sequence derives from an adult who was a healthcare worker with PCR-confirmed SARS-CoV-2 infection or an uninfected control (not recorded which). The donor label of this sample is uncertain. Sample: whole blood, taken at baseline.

The CDR3 nucleotides read TGTGCCAGCAACAACATGAACACTGAAGCTTTCTTT. The encoded protein is CASNNMNTEAFF. The chain employs TRBV2 and TRBJ1-1; no definite D call. This CDR3 spans 12 amino acids. CDR1 is SNHLY and CDR2 is FYNNEI in the germline V gene. The germline V and J ends were trimmed by 7 bases and 0 bases, with 6 bases remaining between them.